This section outlines one T cell receptor (beta chain) sequence together with its context. The antigen this receptor binds is unknown. Base qualities are not provided; no much larger clone lies one nucleotide away. The CDR3 regions of human TCRbeta chains were analyzed by immunosequencing. Processing in the source paper ran as follows. TCRs in the repertoires were compared against a reference library of SARS-CoV-2-specific TCRs that had been generated with the MIRA antigen-specificity platform. Breadth meant the fraction of unique TCRs that were SARS-CoV-2-associated, whereas depth meant the fraction of total T cells that were SARS-CoV-2-associated. Using the MIRA data, each spike-specific TCR was assigned both to the spike region to which the TCR was reactive and to a CD4 or CD8 class. Log10-transformed breadth and depth values were compared by one-way ANOVA with Sidak's multiple comparisons tests. In its TCRdb copy, this immuneACCESS table keeps in-frame sequences only and misses some clones. Where compared with another copy, unresolved V genes explain less than half of these, and the others have no known cause. That table supplies the V and J calls and clone size; D and trimming were determined from the DNA. The sample includes about 130,000 clones, with just over 85% observed a single time. Of the sample, around 12% falls within the top ten clones.

The sample's time point label, in plain terms: baseline before first vaccination. Samples from vaccinated people were obtained from the UK trials COV001 and COV002, which included a single-blind randomized controlled phase 2/3 trial of AZD1222 (ChAdOx1 nCoV-19) in healthy adults. For TCRbeta chain sequencing, PBMC samples were collected from trial participants at day 0 and at day 28 after the second dose. The germline V gene yields SGHDT for CDR1 and YYEEEE for CDR2. The junction shows trimming of 0 bases on V and 2 bases on J, plus 0 bases between the germline ends. Including cysteine and phenylalanine, the CDR3 has 12 amino acids. Just the 36-base CDR3 DNA is kept, in frame starting at base 1. The data derive from a study of T cell responses to AZD1222 COVID-19 vaccine (dated by TCRdb to the early 2020s). Describing the broader study: AZD1222 recipients whose second dose came at about 4 weeks and those whose second dose came at about 12 weeks were combined into one group, since spike-specific TCR depth and breadth did not differ between the two schedules. Trial participants were enrolled by age into 18-55, 56-69 and 70-plus year subgroups, with around 150, 28 and 57 TCR-sequenced participants respectively. TCR sequencing was performed for over 230 trial participants, of whom roughly 200 were given two doses of AZD1222 and some 26 were given two doses of MenACWY control vaccine.

What the research found in general, with its limitations: Because no day 14 peak-response samples were available, repertoires were characterized only after the peak T cell response. Epitopes outside the regions mutated in the B.1.351 and B.1.1.7 variants were reportedly recognized by nearly half of the unique spike-specific TCRs. Vaccine-associated CD4 TCRs spanned the whole spike protein, with dominant responses in regions 160-218 and 743-854. Spike-specific TCR breadth and depth rose significantly after two AZD1222 doses compared with day 0 and with MenACWY recipients. Participants were mostly white British and included more females than males, and it was suggested by the authors that clonal diversity may have been underestimated. Conclusions about previously exposed vaccinees were limited because only six AZD1222 recipients were SARS-CoV-2 seropositive at baseline. The 56-69-year group was small, and its depth increase did not reach significance, likely because of low power.

The sequencing here drew on peripheral blood, taken on day 0 of AZD1222 vaccination. The chain joins TRBV5-6 to TRBJ1-5; the D gene cannot be named for sure. The receptor's source is an adult in good health. CDR3 reads: CASSLGNQPQHF. The sequenced DNA is TGTGCCAGCAGCTTGGGCAATCAGCCCCAGCATTTT.